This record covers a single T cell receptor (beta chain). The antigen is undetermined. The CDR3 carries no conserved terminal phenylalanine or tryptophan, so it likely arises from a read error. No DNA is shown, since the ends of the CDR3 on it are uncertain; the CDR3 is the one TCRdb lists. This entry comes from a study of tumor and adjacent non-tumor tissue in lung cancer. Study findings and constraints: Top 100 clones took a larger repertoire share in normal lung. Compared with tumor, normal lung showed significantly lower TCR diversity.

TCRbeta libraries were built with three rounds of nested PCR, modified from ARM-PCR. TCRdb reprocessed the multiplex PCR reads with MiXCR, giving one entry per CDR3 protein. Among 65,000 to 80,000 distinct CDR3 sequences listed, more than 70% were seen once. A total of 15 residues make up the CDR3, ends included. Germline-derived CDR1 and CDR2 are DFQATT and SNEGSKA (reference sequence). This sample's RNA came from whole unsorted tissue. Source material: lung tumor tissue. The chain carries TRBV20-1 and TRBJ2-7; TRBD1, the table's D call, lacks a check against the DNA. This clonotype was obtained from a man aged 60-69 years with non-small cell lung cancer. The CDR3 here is CSARILSRRSYEQHS.